The rows below give T cell receptor beta chains drawn from one sample of a study of blood T cell repertoires in COVID-19. The data were produced by immunoSEQ multiplex PCR, yet TCRdb's version contains in-frame clones alone and is incomplete. Here the sample spans roughly 86,000 clones, around 85% being singletons. What was sequenced was peripheral blood. The source is a man aged 50 or older with acute or convalescent COVID-19. The CDR3 runs from the conserved cysteine through the conserved F or W. The D gene is left open where the match is weak. Where a row states a size, it is once, few, many or the class of an expanded clone; other rows omit it.

J	size	length	D	V	CDR3	DNA
TRBJ2-5	once	16	TRBD2	TRBV11-2	CASSLGLAGGQETQYF	TGTGCCAGCAGCTTAGGACTAGCGGGGGGGCAAGAGACCCAGTACTTC
TRBJ2-3	NA	15	TRBD2	TRBV27	CASRPAGVGADTQYF	TGTGCCAGCAGGCCAGCGGGAGTAGGGGCAGATACGCAGTATTTT
TRBJ2-7	NA	18	NA	TRBV11-2	CASSRQNDGGQKRYEQYF	TGTGCCAGCAGCCGACAGAACGACGGGGGGCAGAAAAGGTACGAGCAGTACTTC
TRBJ1-1	NA	14	TRBD1	TRBV13	CASSDRTGGTEAFF	TGTGCCAGCAGCGATCGGACAGGGGGCACTGAAGCTTTCTTT
TRBJ1-4	NA	15	TRBD1	TRBV18	CASSPPGQGGEKLFF	TGTGCCAGCTCACCACCGGGACAGGGTGGTGAAAAACTGTTTTTT
TRBJ2-4	NA	16	NA	TRBV7-2	CASSPGAGIAKNIQYF	TGTGCCAGCAGCCCAGGGGCAGGGATAGCCAAAAACATTCAGTACTTC
TRBJ1-1	NA	13	NA	TRBV14	CASSRSGNTEAFF	TGTGCCAGCAGTCGTTCGGGGAACACTGAAGCTTTCTTT
TRBJ2-2	NA	15	TRBD2	TRBV18	CASSPILAEAGELFF	TGTGCCAGCTCACCAATTCTAGCGGAAGCCGGGGAGCTGTTTTTT
TRBJ2-3	once	17	TRBD2	TRBV7-2	CASSPGASGNPTDTQYF	TGTGCCAGCAGCCCGGGGGCTAGCGGGAACCCCACAGATACGCAGTATTTT
TRBJ1-2	NA	14	TRBD1	TRBV28	CASSPRNRGEGYTF	TGTGCCAGCAGTCCGAGAAACAGGGGAGAGGGCTACACCTTC
TRBJ2-6	NA	17	NA	TRBV5-1	CASSLEVGSSGANVLTF	TGCGCCAGCAGCTTGGAGGTGGGGAGCTCTGGGGCCAACGTCCTGACTTTC
TRBJ2-2	NA	14	NA	TRBV7-8	CASIGGRVTGELFF	TGTGCCAGCATAGGGGGGAGGGTAACCGGGGAGCTGTTTTTT
TRBJ2-1	few	17	TRBD2	TRBV5-6	CASSLGIAGGTYNEQFF	TGTGCCAGCAGCTTGGGGATAGCGGGAGGGACCTACAATGAGCAGTTCTTC
TRBJ1-1	few	11	NA	TRBV3-1/TRBV3-2	CASSQAGGAFF	TGTGCCAGCAGCCAAGCGGGTGGAGCTTTCTTT
TRBJ2-5	NA	13	NA	TRBV7-2	CASSFGGQETQYF	TGTGCCAGCAGCTTTGGCGGCCAAGAGACCCAGTACTTC
TRBJ2-1	NA	14	NA	TRBV29-1	CSVESTGYSGEQFF	TGCAGCGTTGAATCGACAGGGTATAGCGGTGAGCAGTTCTTC
TRBJ1-1	NA	13	NA	TRBV6-4	CASSDSGVTEAFF	TGTGCCAGCAGTGATTCAGGGGTCACTGAAGCTTTCTTT
TRBJ1-1	NA	16	TRBD1	TRBV5-5	CASSLRWTGVATEAFF	TGTGCCAGCAGCTTACGTTGGACAGGAGTTGCCACTGAAGCTTTCTTT
TRBJ1-2	NA	12	TRBD1	TRBV6-6	CASADRGYGYTF	TGTGCCAGCGCCGACAGGGGATATGGCTACACCTTC
TRBJ1-2	NA	12	NA	TRBV28	CASSPGLYGYTF	TGTGCCAGCAGCCCCGGACTGTATGGCTACACCTTC
TRBJ1-2	NA	14	NA	TRBV6-1	CASSELRGGYGYTF	TGTGCCAGCAGTGAACTAAGGGGAGGGTATGGCTACACCTTC
TRBJ2-1	NA	18	TRBD1	TRBV7-2	CASSPLGERQGSYNEQFF	TGTGCCAGCAGCCCGTTAGGGGAACGACAGGGGTCCTACAATGAGCAGTTCTTC
TRBJ1-1	once	13	NA	TRBV6-5	CASRTPGAEEAFF	TGTGCCAGCAGGACCCCGGGAGCTGAGGAAGCTTTCTTT
TRBJ1-2	NA	14	TRBD1	TRBV19	CASRGTGVLYGYTF	TGTGCCAGTAGGGGGACAGGAGTGCTCTATGGCTACACCTTC
TRBJ2-1	NA	16	TRBD2	TRBV11-2	CASSRLAGDSYNEQFF	TGTGCCAGCAGCAGACTAGCGGGGGACTCCTACAATGAGCAGTTCTTC
TRBJ2-5	NA	16	TRBD2	TRBV7-3	CASSLAPSEGGETQYF	TGTGCCAGCAGCTTAGCCCCATCCGAGGGAGGGGAGACCCAGTACTTC
TRBJ2-7	NA	15	TRBD1	TRBV14	CASSQDGQGSSEQYF	TGTGCCAGCAGCCAAGATGGACAGGGATCCAGCGAGCAGTACTTC
TRBJ1-4	few	14	NA	TRBV11-2	CASSPREGGEKLFF	TGTGCCAGCAGCCCTCGGGAGGGGGGTGAAAAACTGTTTTTT
TRBJ1-5	NA	14	NA	TRBV28	CASSPDSNNQPQHF	TGTGCCAGCAGTCCGGACAGTAACAATCAGCCCCAGCATTTT
TRBJ2-3	NA	15	NA	TRBV12-5	CASGRDFSPSDTQYF	TGTGCTAGTGGTCGGGACTTTTCCCCATCGGATACGCAGTATTTT